Following are 17 T cell receptor beta chains from one sample sequenced in a study of TIL therapy for anti-PD-1-resistant metastatic lung cancer. This was the immunoSEQ v3 assay. Clones were read by immunoSEQ multiplex PCR, and TCRdb kept only the in-frame ones, dropping some. This table holds 35,000 or so clones, roughly 70% found once. The time point here: pre-treatment sample, taken before nivolumab and TIL therapy. Sample: blood, taken at baseline. These TCRs come from a person aged 25-85 years with non-small cell lung cancer.

The V call is TRBV4-3, the J call TRBJ1-2; 7 positions match TRBD1. Trimming at V came to 0 bases and at J to 8 bases, leaving 12 bases not matched to a gene. This CDR3 spans 16 amino acids. The V gene's germline CDR1 is LGHNA and CDR2 YSLEER. CDR3 protein: CASSQDWARGNRGYTF. The CDR3 DNA follows: TGCGCCAGCAGCCAAGATTGGGCCAGGGGGAATAGAGGCTACACCTTC.

In this sample, this clone turned up once. V and J are TRBV7-2 and TRBJ2-3, with 11 bases lining up with TRBD2. The CDR3 is 15 amino acids. V was pared by 6 bases and J by 5 bases, with 7 bases of the junction left unmatched. Germline values: CDR1 SGHTA, CDR2 FQGNSA. The CDR3 region is CASRLAGDTGDTQYF. The CDR3 coding sequence is TGTGCCAGCAGACTAGCGGGGGATACCGGAGATACGCAGTATTTT.

The rearrangement joins TRBV11-2 to TRBJ2-7; 10 bases agree with TRBD1. This CDR3 has 14 residues. Germline V CDR1 and CDR2: SGHAT, FQNNGV. Trimming took 5 bases from V and 3 from J; bases not matched to a gene: 4. The CDR3 DNA reads TGTGCCAGCAGCCCTAGGACAGGGGGCTACGAGCAGTACTTC. Amino acid sequence: CASSPRTGGYEQYF.

The genes are TRBV9 and TRBJ1-4; D might be TRBD1 (5 bases). V was cut by 4 bases and J by 5 bases, with 15 bases left in between. Germline V lookup: CDR1 SGDLS, CDR2 YYNGEE. The CDR3 sequence is 15 residues long. This CDR3 reads CASSQGGSMNEKLFF. CDR3 nucleotides: TGTGCCAGCAGCCAGGGTGGCTCCATGAATGAAAAACTGTTTTTT.

This chain joins TRBV7-7 and TRBJ2-2; D is unresolved. The germline gives CDR1 SSHAT, CDR2 FNYEAQ (reference sequence). CDR3 length equals 13 residues. Trimming took off 0 bases at V and 7 bases at J, with 6 bases between the two ends. The CDR3 DNA reads as TGTGCCAGCAGCTTAGCAGGCGGCGGGGAGCTGTTTTTT. It specifies CASSLAGGGELFF.

The rearrangement links TRBV9 to TRBJ1-3; 7 positions agree with TRBD1. The CDR3 loop spans 15 amino acids. The V gene's germline CDR1 is SGDLS and CDR2 YYNGEE. V lost 5 bases, J lost 0 bases, and 5 bases stayed unmatched. CDR3 nucleotide sequence: TGTGCCAGCAGTGAAACAGGGGTCTCTGGAAACACCATATATTTT. Protein: CASSETGVSGNTIYF.

This clone was found once. CDR3 sequence reads: CASSLEFRYEQYF. The CDR3 bases are TGTGCCAGCAGCTTGGAATTTCGGTACGAGCAGTACTTC. The gene calls are TRBV5-4 and TRBJ2-7; D unclear. Trimming cost V 0 bases and J 4 bases, with 8 bases left between them. The CDR3 extends over 13 amino acids. Germline CDR1 reads SGHNT; CDR2 reads YYREEE (reference sequence).

The J gene is TRBJ1-1, the V gene TRBV7-2; TRBD1 is a possible D gene (5 bases). The CDR3 runs 13 residues. Trimming removed 1 base at V and 4 bases at J, with 7 bases between. Germline CDR1 reads SGHTA; CDR2 reads FQGNSA. The CDR3 bases are TGTGCCAGCAGCTTAGTGAGGGGCACTGAAGCTTTCTTT. This translates into CASSLVRGTEAFF.

The chain links TRBV19 to TRBJ2-2; 10 bases match TRBD1. Trimming took 4 bases from V and 4 from J; bases not matched to a gene: 3. Per the germline V gene, CDR1 is LNHDA and CDR2 is SQIVND (reference sequence). CDR3 length: 15 residues. The CDR3: CASSRTGGSTGELFF. As DNA, the CDR3 is TGTGCCAGTAGTAGGACAGGGGGTAGCACCGGGGAGCTGTTTTTT.

V gene TRBV27 combines with J gene TRBJ2-3; tentatively, D is TRBD1 or TRBD2 (5 bases each). Germline V lookup: CDR1 MNHEY, CDR2 SMNVEV (reference sequence). The CDR3 runs to 14 residues. V was cut by 3 bases and J by 1 base, with 8 bases left in between. CDR3 DNA: TGTGCCAGCAGTTTCCAGGGAGGCACAGATACGCAGTATTTT. This sequence encodes CASSFQGGTDTQYF.

V and J are TRBV19 and TRBJ2-2; D is unresolved. The CDR3 contains 15 residues. The germline V and J ends were trimmed by 4 bases and 4 bases, with 13 bases remaining between them. CDR1 and CDR2 (germline): LNHDA, SQIVND (reference sequence). In nucleotides, the CDR3 is TGTGCCAGTAGTAATCGTCTTGGTGGCACCGGGGAGCTGTTTTTT. It specifies CASSNRLGGTGELFF.

The chain is built from TRBV25-1 and TRBJ2-7; no definite D call. The CDR3 length is 11 residues. The V gene lost 4 bases and the J gene lost 3 bases, with 4 bases spanning the gap. Germline CDR1 MGHDK, CDR2 SYGVNS. Here the CDR3 reads CASSAIYEQYF. The CDR3 nucleotides are TGTGCCAGCAGTGCAATCTACGAGCAGTACTTC.

V is TRBV6-5 and J is TRBJ1-5; D not resolved. This CDR3 spans 14 amino acids. From germline, CDR1 is MNHEY and CDR2 SVGAGI. V lost 7 bases and J lost 2, with 12 bases in between. This CDR3 is CASMGSYGNQPQHF. The CDR3 DNA reads as TGTGCCAGCATGGGAAGTTACGGCAATCAGCCCCAGCATTTT.

V is TRBV18 and J is TRBJ1-4; no clear D. This CDR3 spans 15 amino acids. Trimming shortened V by 3 bases and J by 11 bases, and 19 bases separated the two germline ends. Per germline, CDR1 KGHSH and CDR2 LQKENI. CDR3 in DNA: TGTGCCAGCTCACCCGGCCTCTCCGGGATTATGAAACTGTTTTTT. This gives the protein CASSPGLSGIMKLFF.

This clone was found a few times. The CDR3 nucleotides read TGTGCCAGCACCTCAAACCCTGGGGGGTTCTACGAGCAGTACTTC. It is translated as CASTSNPGGFYEQYF. The V and J genes are TRBV27 and TRBJ2-7, with D possibly being TRBD2 (6 bases). CDR3 length: 15 amino acids. Between the trimmed V and J ends, which lost 7 bases and 3 bases, there was a span of 19 bases. Per germline, CDR1 MNHEY and CDR2 SMNVEV (reference sequence).

This sequence joins TRBV9 and TRBJ1-2, with TRBD1 as a possible D gene (6 bases). The CDR3 loop spans 15 amino acids. Germline V lookup: CDR1 SGDLS, CDR2 YYNGEE. The germline V and J ends were trimmed by 3 bases and 7 bases, with 19 bases remaining between them. This CDR3 reads CASSADRQGGGGYTF. The CDR3 bases are TGTGCCAGCAGCGCCGACAGGCAGGGTGGTGGTGGCTACACCTTC.

For the CDR3, the DNA is TGTGCCAGCAGTGCTTTAGCGGGGGGGCTCGACGAGCAGTTCTTC. This translates into CASSALAGGLDEQFF. This chain links TRBV6-1 with TRBJ2-1; 11 bases match TRBD2. J lost 10 bases, V lost 4 bases, and 9 bases had no gene match. Germline values: CDR1 MNHNS, CDR2 SASEGT. CDR3 length: 15 residues.